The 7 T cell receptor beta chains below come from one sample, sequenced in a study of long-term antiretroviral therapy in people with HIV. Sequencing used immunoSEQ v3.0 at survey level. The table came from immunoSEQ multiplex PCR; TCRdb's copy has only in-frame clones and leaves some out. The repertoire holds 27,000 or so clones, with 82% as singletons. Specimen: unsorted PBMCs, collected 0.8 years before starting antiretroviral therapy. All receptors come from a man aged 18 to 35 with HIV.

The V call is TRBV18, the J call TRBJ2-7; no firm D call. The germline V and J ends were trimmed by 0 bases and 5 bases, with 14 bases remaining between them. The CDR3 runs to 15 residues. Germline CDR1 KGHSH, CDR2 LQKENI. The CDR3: CASSPPAESPDEQYF. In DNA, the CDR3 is TGTGCCAGCTCACCACCGGCGGAATCTCCCGACGAGCAGTACTTC.

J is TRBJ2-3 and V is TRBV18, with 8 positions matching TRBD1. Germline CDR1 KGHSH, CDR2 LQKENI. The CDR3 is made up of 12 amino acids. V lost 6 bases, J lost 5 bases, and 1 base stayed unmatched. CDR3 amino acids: CASSRGRDTQYF. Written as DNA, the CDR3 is TGTGCCAGCTCCAGGGGGCGAGATACGCAGTATTTT.

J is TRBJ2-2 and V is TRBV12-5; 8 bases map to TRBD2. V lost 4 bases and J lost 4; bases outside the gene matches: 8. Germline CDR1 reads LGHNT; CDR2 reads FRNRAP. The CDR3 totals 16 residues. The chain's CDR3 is CASGSRPGGFTGELFF. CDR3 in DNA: TGTGCTAGTGGTTCCCGGCCGGGGGGGTTCACCGGGGAGCTGTTTTTT.

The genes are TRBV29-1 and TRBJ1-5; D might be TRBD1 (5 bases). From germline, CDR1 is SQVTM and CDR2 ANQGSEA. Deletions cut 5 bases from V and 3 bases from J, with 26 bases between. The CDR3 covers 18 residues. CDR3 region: CSVLRGGLRGQPNQPQHF. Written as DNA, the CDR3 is TGCAGCGTTCTCCGAGGTGGTTTAAGGGGCCAGCCCAATCAGCCCCAGCATTTT.

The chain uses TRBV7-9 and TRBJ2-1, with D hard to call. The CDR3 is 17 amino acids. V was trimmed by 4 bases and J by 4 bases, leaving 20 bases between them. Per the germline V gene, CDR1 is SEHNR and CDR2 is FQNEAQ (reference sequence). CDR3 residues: CASSSSTRTGRYNEQFF. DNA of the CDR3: TGTGCCAGCAGCTCCTCGACCCGGACCGGTAGGTACAATGAGCAGTTCTTC.

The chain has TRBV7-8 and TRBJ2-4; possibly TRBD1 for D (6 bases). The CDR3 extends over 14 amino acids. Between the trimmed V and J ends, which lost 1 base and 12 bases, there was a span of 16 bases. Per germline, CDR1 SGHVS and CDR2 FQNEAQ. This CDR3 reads CASSLDPIKQGQYF. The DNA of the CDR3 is TGTGCCAGCAGCTTAGACCCAATCAAACAGGGTCAGTACTTC.

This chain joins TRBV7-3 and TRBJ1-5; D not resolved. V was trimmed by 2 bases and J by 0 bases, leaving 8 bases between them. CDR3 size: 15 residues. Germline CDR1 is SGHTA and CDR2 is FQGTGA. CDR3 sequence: CASSLLDNSNQPQHF. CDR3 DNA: TGTGCCAGCAGCTTACTTGACAATAGCAATCAGCCCCAGCATTTT. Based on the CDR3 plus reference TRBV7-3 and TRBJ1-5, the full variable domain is GAGVSQTPSNKVTEKGKYVELRCDPISGHTALYWYRQSLGQGPEFLIYFQGTGAADDSGLPNDRFFAVRPEGSVSTLKIQRTERGDSAVYLCASSLLDNSNQPQHFGDGTRLSIL.